This T cell receptor beta chain was profiled in a study of cytomegalovirus exposure and HLA in healthy donors. Study observations and caveats: Association of 16,951 TCR beta sequences with HLA alleles was found at 0.05 false discovery rate in a later analysis. Confirmation in vitro established that a few CMV-associated chains were specific for CMV antigens. An analysis done earlier found most TCR beta V segments productive about 87% or about 30% of the time.

Germline V gives CDR1 PRHDT, CDR2 FYEKMQ (reference sequence). Trimming took 2 bases from V and 5 from J; bases not matched to a gene: 4. The CDR3 is 14 residues long. Points on this clone: Its antigen is as yet unknown.

The primer mix had 60 Vbeta and 13 Jbeta primers. The protocol was immunoSEQ multiplex PCR, while the TCRdb copy is restricted to in-frame clones and leaves out a portion. Seen here are roughly 90,000 clones, more than 75% observed once, and the top ten hold 2% to 2.5%. The J gene is TRBJ2-5, the V gene TRBV13; 8 bases are shared with TRBD1. Sequencing input: PBMCs. The sequence derives from a man younger than 30 in good health and CMV-seronegative. For the CDR3, the DNA is TGTGCCAGCAGCTTACAGGGGGCGGGGGAGACCCAGTACTTC. It encodes CASSLQGAGETQYF.